This T cell receptor (beta chain) was found in a study of T cells in Graves' hyperthyroidism and ophthalmopathy. Study-wide results and limits: Blood also contained most expanded thyroid clonotypes above 0.001.

For Graves' hyperthyroidism to be stable, ophthalmopathy could not progress within 18 months. These patients, aged 18 to 65, had recently diagnosed hyperthyroidism lasting under 2 months. Criteria for exclusion of patients were uncontrolled infection, other autoimmune disease, pregnancy or lactation. Germline V lookup: CDR1 MDHEN, CDR2 SYDVKM. The V and J ends lost 2 bases and 3 bases, in that order; junction bases with no gene match: 10. The CDR3 length is 17 residues. The source material, RNA transcripts, was used to amplify TCR beta CDR3 regions. An initial round of RT-PCR targeting the TCR CDR3 relied on the HTBI primer set. TCRdb passed the multiplex PCR reads through MiXCR, listing each CDR3 protein once. The sample carries hundreds of thousands of distinct CDR3 sequences, about 13% recorded once. This clonotype occurred many times. Its cognate antigen is unknown.

This sequence was found in a young woman with Graves' hyperthyroidism. Sequencing was carried out using blood. The chain uses TRBV28 and TRBJ2-5; 9 bases are a match to TRBD1. CDR3 sequence reads: CASSLPWHRDREETQYF. The CDR3 nucleotides read TGTGCCAGCAGTTTACCCTGGCACCGGGACAGGGAAGAGACCCAGTACTTC.